These T cell receptor beta chains were read from a single sample in a study of beta chain features in type 1 diabetes. Produced via immunoSEQ multiplex PCR; TCRdb's table is partial and in-frame only. The top ten hold about 0.75% of the sample, which has 160,000 or so clones, approximately 10% seen once. Sequencing was carried out using central memory CD4+ T cells from blood. The receptors derive from a woman in her twenties or thirties with type 1 diabetes. Each CDR3 is given with its conserved first and last residue. Fields, in order: J gene, V gene, clone size, D gene, CDR3 DNA, CDR3 protein. The D gene is left open where the match is weak. Not every row has a clone size; where given, it reads once, few, many or a size class.

j_gene: TRBJ2-7; v_gene: TRBV5-1; abundance: .; d_gene: TRBD1; CDR3nt: TGCGCCAGCAGTCGTTACAGGGGGCCGACCTACGAGCAGTACTTC; CDR3aa: CASSRYRGPTYEQYF
j_gene: TRBJ1-5; v_gene: TRBV7-8; abundance: .; d_gene: TRBD1; CDR3nt: TGTGCCAGCAGCTATTTCGACAGGGAGGATCAGCCCCAGCATTTT; CDR3aa: CASSYFDREDQPQHF
j_gene: TRBJ1-4; v_gene: TRBV5-1; abundance: few; d_gene: .; CDR3nt: TGCGCCAGCAGCTTCTATGGAGCTAATGAAAAACTGTTTTTT; CDR3aa: CASSFYGANEKLFF
j_gene: TRBJ2-6; v_gene: TRBV28; abundance: .; d_gene: .; CDR3nt: TGTGCCACTGTTGGAGCCAGGGTAACTGGGGCCAACGTCCTGACTTTC; CDR3aa: CATVGARVTGANVLTF
j_gene: TRBJ1-1; v_gene: TRBV14; abundance: .; d_gene: .; CDR3nt: TGTGCCAGCAGCCAAGTCTCGCGGACTGAAGCTTTCTTT; CDR3aa: CASSQVSRTEAFF
j_gene: TRBJ1-1; v_gene: TRBV29-1; abundance: few; d_gene: .; CDR3nt: TGCAGCGTTGAAGATCAAGGGGCCACTGAAGCTTTCTTT; CDR3aa: CSVEDQGATEAFF
j_gene: TRBJ2-7; v_gene: TRBV18; abundance: .; d_gene: .; CDR3nt: TGTGCCAGCTCAGGACAGTACGAGCAGTACTTC; CDR3aa: CASSGQYEQYF
j_gene: TRBJ1-5; v_gene: TRBV7-9; abundance: .; d_gene: .; CDR3nt: TGTGCCAGCAGCTTGGAGGGGATAAATCAGCCCCAGCATTTT; CDR3aa: CASSLEGINQPQHF
j_gene: TRBJ2-3; v_gene: TRBV29-1; abundance: few; d_gene: TRBD2; CDR3nt: TGCAGCGTCGTATCACTAGCGGGGGGGGGTGATACGCAGTATTTT; CDR3aa: CSVVSLAGGGDTQYF
j_gene: TRBJ2-7; v_gene: TRBV21-1; abundance: .; d_gene: .; CDR3nt: TGTGCCAGCAGCAAAGCGAGGCCCCGCCGCGAGCAGTACTTC; CDR3aa: CASSKARPRREQYF
j_gene: TRBJ2-2; v_gene: TRBV19; abundance: few; d_gene: .; CDR3nt: TGTGCCAGTAGTGAGTGGACCGGGGAGCTGTTTTTT; CDR3aa: CASSEWTGELFF
j_gene: TRBJ2-3; v_gene: TRBV10-3; abundance: .; d_gene: TRBD2; CDR3nt: TGTGCCACTGGACTAGAGACAGATACGCAGTATTTT; CDR3aa: CATGLETDTQYF
j_gene: TRBJ2-7; v_gene: TRBV18; abundance: .; d_gene: .; CDR3nt: TGTGCCAGCTCGCCCGGGATCTACGAGCAGTACTTC; CDR3aa: CASSPGIYEQYF
j_gene: TRBJ2-1; v_gene: TRBV5-4; abundance: few; d_gene: TRBD1; CDR3nt: TGTGCCAGCAGCCCTGGGACAGGGGGGGCTGAGCAGTTCTTC; CDR3aa: CASSPGTGGAEQFF
j_gene: TRBJ1-2; v_gene: TRBV6-5; abundance: few; d_gene: TRBD1; CDR3nt: TGTGCCAGCAGTAAGCCGGGACAGGGGGTCTATGGCTACACCTTC; CDR3aa: CASSKPGQGVYGYTF
j_gene: TRBJ1-5; v_gene: TRBV30; abundance: few; d_gene: .; CDR3nt: TGTGCCTGGAGTGTACAGAGCAATCAGCCCCAGCATTTT; CDR3aa: CAWSVQSNQPQHF
j_gene: TRBJ1-2; v_gene: TRBV11-3; abundance: few; d_gene: TRBD1; CDR3nt: TGTGCCAGCAGCTCCCAGGGGGACGGCTACACCTTC; CDR3aa: CASSSQGDGYTF
j_gene: TRBJ2-2; v_gene: TRBV18; abundance: few; d_gene: .; CDR3nt: TGTGCCAGCTCCCCCCAGGAAGTTTCGCCCGGGGAGCTGTTTTTT; CDR3aa: CASSPQEVSPGELFF
j_gene: TRBJ1-1; v_gene: TRBV19; abundance: .; d_gene: TRBD1; CDR3nt: TGTGCCAGTAGGAGGACAGGGGAGGACACTGAAGCTTTCTTT; CDR3aa: CASRRTGEDTEAFF
j_gene: TRBJ2-7; v_gene: TRBV7-8; abundance: few; d_gene: TRBD2; CDR3nt: TGTGCCAGCAGCCCTCTGGGTGCGGGGGTCTCCTACGAGCAGTACTTC; CDR3aa: CASSPLGAGVSYEQYF
j_gene: TRBJ2-7; v_gene: TRBV25-1; abundance: .; d_gene: TRBD1; CDR3nt: TGTGCCAGCAGTGAATCGGGGGACAGGGGCGGTTACGAGCAGTACTTC; CDR3aa: CASSESGDRGGYEQYF
j_gene: TRBJ2-3; v_gene: TRBV6-5; abundance: .; d_gene: TRBD1; CDR3nt: TGTGCCAGCAGCACCCTACAGGGGGGCACAGATACGCAGTATTTT; CDR3aa: CASSTLQGGTDTQYF
j_gene: TRBJ1-1; v_gene: TRBV28; abundance: few; d_gene: TRBD1; CDR3nt: TGTGCCAGCAGTTTTCGGAACAGGGGAGCTTTCTTT; CDR3aa: CASSFRNRGAFF
j_gene: TRBJ2-5; v_gene: TRBV19; abundance: many; d_gene: .; CDR3nt: TGTGCCAGTAGCACGGAGGGAGTTCAAGAGACCCAGTACTTC; CDR3aa: CASSTEGVQETQYF
j_gene: TRBJ1-4; v_gene: TRBV5-1; abundance: .; d_gene: TRBD1; CDR3nt: TGCGCCAGCAGCTCGCAGGGGGCCACTAATGAAAAACTGTTTTTT; CDR3aa: CASSSQGATNEKLFF
j_gene: TRBJ2-1; v_gene: TRBV5-1; abundance: few; d_gene: TRBD2; CDR3nt: TGCGCCAGCAGCTCGTGGCTAGCGGGAGTCAATGAGCAGTTCTTC; CDR3aa: CASSSWLAGVNEQFF
j_gene: TRBJ1-2; v_gene: TRBV5-1; abundance: few; d_gene: .; CDR3nt: TGCGCCAGCAGCTTGACAGAATACTATGGCTACACCTTC; CDR3aa: CASSLTEYYGYTF
j_gene: TRBJ1-5; v_gene: TRBV20-1; abundance: few; d_gene: .; CDR3nt: TGCAGTGCCAGCGCGGGTCAGCCCCAGCATTTT; CDR3aa: CSASAGQPQHF
j_gene: TRBJ1-1; v_gene: TRBV14; abundance: few; d_gene: .; CDR3nt: TGTGCCAGCAGCCATGGCAGGCACATGAACACTGAAGCTTTCTTT; CDR3aa: CASSHGRHMNTEAFF
j_gene: TRBJ2-1; v_gene: TRBV19; abundance: .; d_gene: TRBD2; CDR3nt: TGTGCAGCACGCGGGAGCTCCTACAATGAGCAGTTCTTC; CDR3aa: CAARGSSYNEQFF
j_gene: TRBJ2-4; v_gene: TRBV30; abundance: .; d_gene: TRBD2; CDR3nt: TGTGCCTCGACGGGAGGTGGATTAGTGGACATTCAGTACTTC; CDR3aa: CASTGGGLVDIQYF
j_gene: TRBJ2-7; v_gene: TRBV5-4; abundance: .; d_gene: .; CDR3nt: TGTGCCAGCAGCGAACCCGGGACTTTATCCTACGAGCAGTACTTC; CDR3aa: CASSEPGTLSYEQYF
j_gene: TRBJ2-7; v_gene: TRBV11-1; abundance: .; d_gene: .; CDR3nt: TGTGCCAGCAGCCCCGGGTTTCACTACGAGCAGTACTTC; CDR3aa: CASSPGFHYEQYF
j_gene: TRBJ1-4; v_gene: TRBV19; abundance: many; d_gene: TRBD1; CDR3nt: TGTGCCAGTAGAAGCCAGGGGGGACTGTTTTTT; CDR3aa: CASRSQGGLFF
j_gene: TRBJ2-3; v_gene: TRBV2; abundance: few; d_gene: .; CDR3nt: TGTGCCAGCAGTGAAGCGGTAGCGGTTACGCAGTATTTT; CDR3aa: CASSEAVAVTQYF
j_gene: TRBJ2-7; v_gene: TRBV7-2; abundance: few; d_gene: TRBD1; CDR3nt: TGTGCCAGCAGCTTAGCAGCCGGGACAGGCGCCTACGAGCAGTACTTC; CDR3aa: CASSLAAGTGAYEQYF
j_gene: TRBJ2-1; v_gene: TRBV11-3; abundance: few; d_gene: TRBD1; CDR3nt: TGTGCCAGCAGCTTAGGAGGGACAGGGCTTTACAATGAGCAGTTCTTC; CDR3aa: CASSLGGTGLYNEQFF
j_gene: TRBJ1-2; v_gene: TRBV5-1; abundance: few; d_gene: TRBD1; CDR3nt: TGCGCCAGCAGCTACGACAGGGCTAACTATGGCTACACCTTC; CDR3aa: CASSYDRANYGYTF
j_gene: TRBJ1-4; v_gene: TRBV5-1; abundance: .; d_gene: .; CDR3nt: TGCGCCAGCAGCTTGGCCCGTGAAAAACTGTTTTTT; CDR3aa: CASSLAREKLFF
j_gene: TRBJ2-3; v_gene: TRBV10-3; abundance: .; d_gene: .; CDR3nt: TGTGCCATCAGTGAGTCGACTCGGGTGGATACGCAGTATTTT; CDR3aa: CAISESTRVDTQYF
j_gene: TRBJ2-5; v_gene: TRBV23-1; abundance: many; d_gene: .; CDR3nt: TGCGCCAGCAGTCAAGACATGCGGGCAGGGACCCAGTACTTC; CDR3aa: CASSQDMRAGTQYF
j_gene: TRBJ1-1; v_gene: TRBV9; abundance: few; d_gene: .; CDR3nt: TGTGCCAGCAGCTACGACACGAACACTGAAGCTTTCTTT; CDR3aa: CASSYDTNTEAFF
j_gene: TRBJ2-5; v_gene: TRBV30; abundance: few; d_gene: .; CDR3nt: TGTGCCCGCTCAGGTTCGGGAGTGAAGACCCAGTACTTC; CDR3aa: CARSGSGVKTQYF
j_gene: TRBJ2-5; v_gene: TRBV30; abundance: few; d_gene: TRBD2; CDR3nt: TGTGCCTGGAGTGGCCAAAATAGCGGGAGTGAACACCAAGAGACCCAGTACTTC; CDR3aa: CAWSGQNSGSEHQETQYF
j_gene: TRBJ2-5; v_gene: TRBV19; abundance: few; d_gene: TRBD2; CDR3nt: TGTGCCAGTAGTTTGACTAGCGGGAGGGCCTTCGGAGAGACCCAGTACTTC; CDR3aa: CASSLTSGRAFGETQYF
j_gene: TRBJ1-2; v_gene: TRBV4-3; abundance: few; d_gene: .; CDR3nt: TGCGCCAGCAGCCAAGAAACCAGGATTGGCTACACCTTC; CDR3aa: CASSQETRIGYTF
j_gene: TRBJ2-3; v_gene: TRBV2; abundance: .; d_gene: TRBD2; CDR3nt: TGTGCCAGCAGTGATCCAGCGGGAGCAGATACGCAGTATTTT; CDR3aa: CASSDPAGADTQYF
j_gene: TRBJ1-4; v_gene: TRBV19; abundance: .; d_gene: TRBD1; CDR3nt: TGTGCCAGTCGACCCGGGACAGGTACTAATGAAAAACTGTTTTTT; CDR3aa: CASRPGTGTNEKLFF
j_gene: TRBJ1-2; v_gene: TRBV29-1; abundance: few; d_gene: TRBD1; CDR3nt: TGCAGCGTTGAAAACAGGGGATATGGCTACACCTTC; CDR3aa: CSVENRGYGYTF